These 17 T cell receptor beta chains were sequenced from one sample in a study of PD-1 blockade in classical Hodgkin lymphoma. There was relapse after autologous stem cell transplantation in every patient, and there was variation in brentuximab vedotin exposure. The protocol was immunoSEQ multiplex PCR, while the TCRdb copy is restricted to in-frame clones and leaves out a portion. The table records tens of thousands of clones, less than 85% of them present only once. The sample here was peripheral blood mononuclear cells (PBMCs), taken before the second cycle of nivolumab. Every receptor here comes from a human donor with classical Hodgkin lymphoma.

This sequence joins TRBV4-2 and TRBJ2-7, with D perhaps matching TRBD2 (7 bases). Deletions cut 5 bases from V and 9 bases from J, with 14 bases between. The V gene's germline CDR1 is LGHNA and CDR2 YNFKEQ. CDR3 length equals 12 residues. DNA for the CDR3: TGTGCCAGCAGCTTGCGGGGGCCGGTGCAGTACTTC. Translated, it gives CASSLRGPVQYF.

The chain is built from TRBV18 and TRBJ1-5; no clear D. Germline V CDR1 and CDR2: KGHSH, LQKENI. This CDR3 contains 17 residues. Trimming removed 5 bases at V and 4 bases at J, with 21 bases between. This CDR3 reads CASSTRFVPGHNQPQHF. In DNA form, the CDR3 reads TGTGCCAGCTCAACCAGATTCGTGCCAGGCCATAATCAGCCCCAGCATTTT.

The V call is TRBV10-3, the J call TRBJ2-1; 9 nucleotides align to TRBD1. The V gene's germline CDR1 is ENHRY and CDR2 SYGVKD. V gave up 8 bases and J gave up 9 bases; unmatched junction bases: 5. The CDR3 spans 12 residues. The CDR3 DNA reads as TGTGCCATCGGGACAGGGACTGGTGAGCAGTTCTTC. Residues: CAIGTGTGEQFF.

This clone showed up just once. The gene calls are TRBV9 and TRBJ2-1; tentatively, D is TRBD2 (7 bases). The CDR3 loop spans 17 amino acids. The germline gives CDR1 SGDLS, CDR2 YYNGEE. The V and J ends lost 4 bases and 8 bases respectively, with 25 bases between them. The CDR3 region has the DNA TGTGCCAGCAGCCCGCATGCGGGGGCCCTAGATGTGGATGAGCAGTTCTTC. This codes for CASSPHAGALDVDEQFF.

The CDR3 DNA sequence: TGTGCCAGCTCACCAAAGGAAGAGCAGCCCCAGCATTTT. Amino acids: CASSPKEEQPQHF. This sequence joins TRBV18 and TRBJ1-5; D remains ambiguous. V lost 2 bases and J 7 bases, leaving 9 bases between the germline ends. The CDR3 totals 13 residues. Per germline, CDR1 KGHSH and CDR2 LQKENI.

This clone showed up just once. This chain connects TRBV7-2 to TRBJ1-5; D remains unclear. Germline lookup yields CDR1 SGHTA and CDR2 FQGNSA. The CDR3 spans 13 residues. The V end lost 2 bases, the J end lost 7 bases, and 9 bases lay between the germline ends. CDR3 sequence: CASSLWGGQPQHF. In DNA form, the CDR3 reads TGTGCCAGCAGCTTATGGGGTGGGCAGCCCCAGCATTTT.

This clone was seen a single time. This sequence joins TRBV14 and TRBJ1-4; D is perhaps TRBD1 (5 bases). Per the germline V gene, CDR1 is SGHDN and CDR2 is FVKESK. The CDR3 sequence is 13 residues long. V gave up 5 bases and J gave up 3 bases, with 7 bases separating them. The CDR3 nucleotides are TGTGCCAGCAGCAGGGGTGCTAATGAAAAACTGTTTTTT. Amino acids: CASSRGANEKLFF. The full variable domain, rest sourced from reference TRBV14 and TRBJ1-4, is EAGVTQFPSHSVIEKGQTVTLRCDPISGHDNLYWYRRVMGKEIKFLLHFVKESKQDESGMPNNRFLAERTGGTYSTLKVQPAELEDSGVYFCASSRGANEKLFFGSGTQLSVL.

The CDR3 coding sequence is TGTGCCAGCAGCGCGAGGGACAGGGGTGGTAATGAGCAGTTCTTC. Its protein is CASSARDRGGNEQFF. The chain uses TRBV9 and TRBJ2-1; 10 bases align to TRBD1. J lost 7 bases, V lost 3 bases, and 7 bases had no gene match. The CDR3 length is 15 residues. Germline CDR1 is SGDLS and CDR2 is YYNGEE.

The chain is built from TRBV5-6 and TRBJ2-1; 9 bases map to TRBD2. This CDR3 contains 16 residues. The V segment lost 0 bases and the J segment 7 bases; nucleotides outside the gene matches: 8. Germline V gene lookup returns CDR1 SGHDT and CDR2 YYEEEE. CDR3 protein: CASSLGGSGSINEQFF. The CDR3 region has the DNA TGTGCCAGCAGCTTGGGGGGTAGCGGGAGTATAAATGAGCAGTTCTTC.

The chain carries TRBV15 and TRBJ2-7; D is ambiguous. Trimming removed 0 bases at V and 0 bases at J, with 12 bases between. The CDR3 sequence is 16 residues long. The germline V gene has CDR1 LNHNV and CDR2 YYDKDF (reference sequence). As DNA, the CDR3 is TGTGCCACCAGCAGAGAGGTAGGGAACCCCTCCTACGAGCAGTACTTC. This codes for CATSREVGNPSYEQYF.

The chain carries TRBV7-8 and TRBJ1-5; D unresolved. Trimming shortened V by 1 base and J by 2 bases, and 6 bases separated the two germline ends. The CDR3 extends over 14 amino acids. Germline lookup yields CDR1 SGHVS and CDR2 FQNEAQ. The CDR3 nucleotides read TGTGCCAGCAGCTTAGTTCGGGGCAATCAGCCCCAGCATTTT. This sequence encodes CASSLVRGNQPQHF.

The rearrangement uses TRBV30 and TRBJ2-3, with no clear D. V was cut by 3 bases and J by 5 bases, with 6 bases left in between. The CDR3 extends over 11 amino acids. Germline CDR1 and CDR2: GTSNPN and SVGIG (reference sequence). CDR3 bases: TGTGCCTGGAGCCCCGAAGATACGCAGTATTTT. Protein product: CAWSPEDTQYF.

The V gene is TRBV11-2, the J gene TRBJ1-2; no reliable D call. Germline loops: CDR1 SGHAT, CDR2 FQNNGV. The CDR3 sequence is 16 residues long. Trimming removed 3 bases at V and 2 bases at J, with 16 bases between. CDR3 nucleotide sequence: TGTGCCAGCAGCTTTACCCCCGGGATCACCAACTATGGCTACACCTTC. It encodes CASSFTPGITNYGYTF.

The chain links TRBV6-4 to TRBJ1-6, with D perhaps TRBD1 (5 bases). The V end was cut by 3 bases, the J end by 6 bases, with 12 bases between. CDR3 length: 15 amino acids. Germline values: CDR1 MRHNA, CDR2 SNTAGT. CDR3 sequence: CASSESGLGNSPLHF. DNA for the CDR3: TGTGCCAGCAGTGAGTCGGGACTCGGTAATTCACCCCTCCACTTT.

This chain links TRBV5-4 with TRBJ1-1; perhaps TRBD1 as D (6 bases). V gave up 4 bases and J gave up 0 bases, with 10 bases separating them. Germline CDR1 is SGHNT and CDR2 is YYREEE (reference sequence). This CDR3 comprises 14 residues. The CDR3 loop is CASSLQGMNTEAFF. The DNA of the CDR3 is TGTGCCAGCAGCCTACAGGGTATGAACACTGAAGCTTTCTTT. Full variable domain (remainder filled in from reference TRBV5-4 and TRBJ1-1): ETGVTQSPTHLIKTRGQQVTLRCSSQSGHNTVSWYQQALGQGPQFIFQYYREEENGRGNFPPRFSGLQFPNYSSELNVNALELDDSALYLCASSLQGMNTEAFFGQGTRLTVV.

V usage is TRBV4-3 and J usage is TRBJ2-1, with 11 nucleotides matching TRBD2. The junction had 8 bases not matched to a gene; V was cut back by 2 bases and J by 8 bases. The CDR3 consists of 16 residues. Germline V gives CDR1 LGHNA, CDR2 YSLEER. CDR3 protein: CASSQLGRTSGYEQFF. CDR3 nucleotides: TGCGCCAGCAGCCAACTGGGCCGGACTAGCGGGTATGAGCAGTTCTTC.

Concerning this clone: The junction shows a germline mismatch at one end, possibly a read error. This same CDR3 is encoded by further DNA sequences in the sample. The gene calls are TRBV9 and TRBJ2-3, with 9 nucleotides matching TRBD2. The germline gives CDR1 SGDLS, CDR2 YYNGEE. The CDR3 loop spans 16 amino acids. CDR3 coding DNA: TGTGCCAGCAGCGTTTGGCGGGGGGGCAGCACAGATACACAGTATTTT. Protein sequence: CASSVWRGGSTDTQYF.